Below, 10 T cell receptor beta chains from the same sample are listed, as sequenced in a study of T cell responses to AZD1222 COVID-19 vaccine. Sequenced by immunoSEQ multiplex PCR; TCRdb stores in-frame clones only, minus some. The table records 150,000 to 200,000 clones, roughly 88% of them present only once. Sample: peripheral blood, taken 28 days after the second AZD1222 dose. Receptors originate from an adult who received the AZD1222 COVID-19 vaccine.

V and J are TRBV12-3 or TRBV12-4 and TRBJ2-5; D remains unclear. Trimming removed 6 bases at V and 5 bases at J, with 10 bases between. The CDR3 has 12 amino acids. CDR3 sequence reads: CASSPGMETQYF. CDR3 nucleotide sequence: TGTGCCAGCAGCCCGGGCATGGAGACCCAGTACTTC.

This clone was recorded once. The chain has TRBV4-3 and TRBJ1-1, with D unresolved. V lost 4 bases and J lost 3, with 12 bases in between. Looked up from germline, CDR1 is LGHNA and CDR2 is YSLEER. This CDR3 is 14 amino acids long. The CDR3 nucleotides are TGCGCCAGCAGCCCCCTCGGGCGAGACACTGAAGCTTTCTTT. This encodes CASSPLGRDTEAFF.

The J gene is TRBJ1-1, the V gene TRBV3-1 (or the pseudogene TRBV3-2); no clear D gene. CDR1 and CDR2 from the germline V gene are LGHDT and YNNKEL (reference sequence). V lost 0 bases to trimming and J lost 12 bases, with 11 bases between them. CDR3 length: 12 residues. The DNA for the CDR3 is TGTGCCAGCAGCCAAGAAAGGATTATAACTTTCTTT. It codes for CASSQERIITFF.

The chain uses TRBV3-1 (or the pseudogene TRBV3-2) and TRBJ2-2; TRBD1 or TRBD2 may be the D gene (5 bases each). From germline, CDR1 is LGHDT and CDR2 YNNKEL (reference sequence). The V end was cut by 0 bases, the J end by 3 bases, with 17 bases between. The length of the CDR3 is 18 residues. CDR3 in amino acids: CASSQDRGRQTHTGELFF. The CDR3 coding sequence is TGTGCCAGCAGCCAAGATCGGGGAAGACAGACCCACACCGGGGAGCTGTTTTTT.

The chain couples TRBV2 to TRBJ2-5; 13 positions match TRBD2. The V gene's germline CDR1 is SNHLY and CDR2 FYNNEI. The CDR3 is made up of 16 amino acids. V gave up 6 bases and J gave up 5 bases; unmatched junction bases: 9. CDR3 in amino acids: CASSRTSGGAQETQYF. The CDR3 DNA follows: TGTGCCAGCAGCAGGACTAGCGGGGGTGCCCAGGAGACCCAGTACTTC.

The chain carries TRBV7-9 and TRBJ1-2; D ambiguous. The germline CDR1 and CDR2 sequences are SEHNR and FQNEAQ (reference sequence). This CDR3 comprises 12 residues. V was shortened by 6 bases and J by 8 bases, with 13 bases between the two germline ends. The DNA of the CDR3 is TGTGCCAGCAGTTCTGGTCCGGGAGGCTACACCTTC. It yields the protein CASSSGPGGYTF.

The chain combines TRBV6-5 with TRBJ1-2, with D uncertain. The CDR3 consists of 15 residues. Trimming removed 2 bases at V and 1 base at J, with 11 bases between. Germline CDR1 MNHEY, CDR2 SVGAGI. The CDR3 here is CASSYLASGNYGYTF. CDR3 sequence (DNA): TGTGCCAGCAGTTACCTGGCTTCGGGTAACTATGGCTACACCTTC.

V usage is TRBV5-5 and J usage is TRBJ1-5; 9 positions agree with TRBD1. CDR3 size: 15 residues. Germline CDR1 SGHKS, CDR2 YYEKEE (reference sequence). V was pared by 5 bases and J by 6 bases, with 9 bases of the junction left unmatched. Here the CDR3 DNA reads TGTGCCAGCAGTTTCGACAGGGGGGGTTTTCAGCCCCAGCATTTT. This sequence encodes CASSFDRGGFQPQHF. Combining the CDR3 with reference TRBV5-5 and TRBJ1-5 gives the whole variable domain DAGVTQSPTHLIKTRGQQVTLRCSPISGHKSVSWYQQVLGQGPQFIFQYYEKEERGRGNFPDRFSARQFPNYSSELNVNALLLGDSALYLCASSFDRGGFQPQHFGDGTRLSIL.

This chain uses TRBV5-6 with TRBJ2-1, with 7 bases aligning to TRBD2. The CDR3 is 14 residues long. Losses at the gene ends were 0 bases for V and 4 bases for J; bases not matched to a gene: 1. The germline gives CDR1 SGHDT, CDR2 YYEEEE. The CDR3 loop is CASSLGDYYNEQFF. CDR3 nucleotide sequence: TGTGCCAGCAGCTTGGGGGACTATTACAATGAGCAGTTCTTC.

Points on this clone: Other DNA sequences in this specimen translate into the identical CDR3. The V gene is TRBV19, the J gene TRBJ1-5; no definite D call. The germline CDR1 and CDR2 sequences are LNHDA and SQIVND (reference sequence). The V and J ends lost 2 bases and 5 bases respectively, with 4 bases between them. The CDR3 has 12 residues. In DNA, the CDR3 is TGTGCCAGTAGTATAATGGATCAGCCCCAGCATTTT. Residues: CASSIMDQPQHF.